Sequencing of this T cell receptor beta chain was carried out in a study of blood T cells in healthy people across ages. Study results and caveats: Those diversity estimates obtained from one million T cells were thought to be underestimates.

This clonotype was detected only a few times. What it recognizes is unknown. A second PCR, run for about 6 to 11 cycles, used a sample-barcoded 5' primer plus a J-beta primer mix. With 12 random nucleotides, a template-switch adaptor tagged each individual cDNA molecule. TCRdb reprocessed the 5' RACE reads via MiXCR and lists one record per CDR3 protein. The repertoire has almost 300,000 distinct CDR3 sequences, around 27% of them found once; the top ten carry 25% to 30%. The CDR3 is 14 amino acids. CDR1 is SGHRS and CDR2 is YFSETQ in the germline V gene. What was sequenced was blood. The V gene is TRBV5-1, the J gene TRBJ2-5; TRBD1 agrees at 7 bases. The J call is uncertain, as TRBJ2-7 better fits the DNA end. The TCR comes from a woman aged 70-85 years in good health. DNA of the CDR3: TGCGCCAGCAGCTTAGGGGAACAGGGGTACGAGCAGTACTTC. It codes for CASSLGEQGYEQYF.